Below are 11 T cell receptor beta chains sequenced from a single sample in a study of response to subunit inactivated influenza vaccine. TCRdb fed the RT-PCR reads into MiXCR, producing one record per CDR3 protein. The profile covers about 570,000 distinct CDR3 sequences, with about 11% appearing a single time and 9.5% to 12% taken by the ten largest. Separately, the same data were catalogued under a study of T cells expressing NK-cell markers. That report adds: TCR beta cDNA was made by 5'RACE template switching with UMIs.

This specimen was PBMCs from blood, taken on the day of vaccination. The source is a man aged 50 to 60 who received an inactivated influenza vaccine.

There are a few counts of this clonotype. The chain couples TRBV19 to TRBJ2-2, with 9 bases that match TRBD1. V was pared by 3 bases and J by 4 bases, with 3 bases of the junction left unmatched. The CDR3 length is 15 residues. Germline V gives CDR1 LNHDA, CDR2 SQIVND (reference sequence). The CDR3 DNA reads TGTGCCAGTAGTATGGACAGGGGTTTCACCGGGGAGCTGTTTTTT. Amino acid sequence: CASSMDRGFTGELFF.

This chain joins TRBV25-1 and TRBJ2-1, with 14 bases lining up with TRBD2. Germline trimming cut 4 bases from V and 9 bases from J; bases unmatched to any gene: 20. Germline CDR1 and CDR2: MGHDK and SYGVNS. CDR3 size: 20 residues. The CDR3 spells CASSAPRTTTGTSGSVEQFF. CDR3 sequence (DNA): TGTGCCAGCAGTGCCCCAAGGACAACCACCGGGACTAGCGGGAGTGTTGAGCAGTTCTTC. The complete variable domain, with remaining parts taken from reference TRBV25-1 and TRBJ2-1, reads EADIYQTPRYLVIGTGKKITLECSQTMGHDKMYWYQQDPGMELHLIHYSYGVNSTEKGDLSSESTVSRIRTEHFPLTLESARPSHTSQYLCASSAPRTTTGTSGSVEQFFGPGTRLTVL.

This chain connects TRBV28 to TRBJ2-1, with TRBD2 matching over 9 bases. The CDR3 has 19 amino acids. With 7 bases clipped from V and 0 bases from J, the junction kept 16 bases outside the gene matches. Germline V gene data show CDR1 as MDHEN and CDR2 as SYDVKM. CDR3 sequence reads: CASIKGETSGLSSYNEQFF. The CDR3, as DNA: TGTGCCAGCATCAAAGGAGAGACTAGCGGACTTAGCTCCTACAATGAGCAGTTCTTC.

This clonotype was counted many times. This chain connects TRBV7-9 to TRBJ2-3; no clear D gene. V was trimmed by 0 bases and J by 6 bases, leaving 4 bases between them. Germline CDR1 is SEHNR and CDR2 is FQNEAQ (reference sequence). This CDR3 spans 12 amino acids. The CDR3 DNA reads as TGTGCCAGCAGCTTAGCTCACGATACGCAGTATTTT. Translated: CASSLAHDTQYF.

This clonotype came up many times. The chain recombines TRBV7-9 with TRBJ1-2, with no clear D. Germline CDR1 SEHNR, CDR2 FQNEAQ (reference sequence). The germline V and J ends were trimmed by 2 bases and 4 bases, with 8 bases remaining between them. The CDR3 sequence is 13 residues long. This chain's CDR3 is CASSLQQFYGYTF. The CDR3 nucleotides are TGTGCCAGCAGCTTACAACAGTTCTATGGCTACACCTTC.

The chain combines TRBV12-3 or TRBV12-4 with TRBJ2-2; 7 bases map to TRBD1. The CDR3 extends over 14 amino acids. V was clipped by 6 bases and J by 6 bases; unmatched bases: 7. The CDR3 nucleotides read TGTGCCAGCAGCCCCTACAGGGGTCCCGGGGAGCTGTTTTTT. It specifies CASSPYRGPGELFF.

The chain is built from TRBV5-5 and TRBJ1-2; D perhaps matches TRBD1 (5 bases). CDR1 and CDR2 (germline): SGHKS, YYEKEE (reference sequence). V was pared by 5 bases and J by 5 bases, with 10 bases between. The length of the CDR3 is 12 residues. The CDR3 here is CASRSGNYGYTF. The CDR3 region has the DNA TGTGCCAGCAGGTCAGGGAATTATGGCTACACCTTC.

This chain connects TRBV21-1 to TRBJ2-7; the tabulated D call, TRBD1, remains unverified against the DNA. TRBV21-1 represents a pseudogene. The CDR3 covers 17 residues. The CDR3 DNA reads TGTGCCAGCAGCAAGGAATACAGGGTCCCGGGTGGTATCGCGCAGTACTTC. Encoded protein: CASSKEYRVPGGIAQYF.

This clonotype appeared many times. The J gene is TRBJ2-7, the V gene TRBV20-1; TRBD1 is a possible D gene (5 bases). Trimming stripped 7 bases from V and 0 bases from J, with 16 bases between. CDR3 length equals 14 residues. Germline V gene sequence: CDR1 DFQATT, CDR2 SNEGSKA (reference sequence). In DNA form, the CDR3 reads TGCAGTGGAGTAGGTACAGGAACCTCCTACGAGCAGTACTTC. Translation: CSGVGTGTSYEQYF.

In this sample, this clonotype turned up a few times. CDR3: CASSGLAGPGELFF. In DNA form, the CDR3 reads TGTGCCAGCAGCGGACTAGCGGGCCCCGGGGAGCTGTTTTTT. V usage is TRBV11-2 and J usage is TRBJ2-2, with 11 bases lining up with TRBD2. This CDR3 comprises 14 residues. Germline V gene sequence: CDR1 SGHAT, CDR2 FQNNGV. With V trimmed by 5 bases and J by 6 bases, 2 bases remained unmatched.

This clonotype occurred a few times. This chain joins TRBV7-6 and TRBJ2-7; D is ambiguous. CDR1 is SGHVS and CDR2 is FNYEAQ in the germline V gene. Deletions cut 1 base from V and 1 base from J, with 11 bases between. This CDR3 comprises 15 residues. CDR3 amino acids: CASSLERGRSYEQYF. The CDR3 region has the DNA TGTGCCAGCAGCTTAGAACGTGGCAGGTCCTACGAGCAGTACTTC.